The clone carrying this T cell receptor (beta chain) was seen just once. This entry is derived from a study of blood T cell repertoires in COVID-19. Study background: Acute and convalescent COVID-19 specimens originated in the United States, Italy and Spain. T cells, B-cell-depleted T cells, or PBMCs supplied cDNA or gDNA.

Using immunoSEQ multiplex PCR, the repertoire was profiled, and TCRdb retains in-frame clones only, with some absent. The sample yields tens of thousands of clones, about 86% seen once. Deletions cut 0 bases from V and 9 bases from J, with 17 bases between. Germline-derived CDR1 and CDR2 are SGHDN and FVKESK. The CDR3 has 15 residues. Sequencing was done on a sample of peripheral blood. The receptor was derived from an older woman with acute or convalescent COVID-19. V and J are TRBV14 and TRBJ1-1; D is possibly TRBD1 (6 bases). Here the CDR3 reads CASSQDLVRGHKAFF. For the CDR3, the DNA is TGTGCCAGCAGCCAAGACCTGGTAAGGGGACACAAAGCTTTCTTT.